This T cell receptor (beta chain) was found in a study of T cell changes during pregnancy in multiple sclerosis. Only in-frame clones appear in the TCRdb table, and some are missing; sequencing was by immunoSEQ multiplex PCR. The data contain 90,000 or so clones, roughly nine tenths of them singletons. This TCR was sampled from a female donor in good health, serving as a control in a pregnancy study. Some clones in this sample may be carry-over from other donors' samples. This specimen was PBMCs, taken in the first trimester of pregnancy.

The CDR3 region has the DNA TGTGCCAGCAGTGAAAGGAGTTCTGGGAATGAGCAGTTCTTC. Translated, it gives CASSERSSGNEQFF. The chain has TRBV6-1 and TRBJ2-1, with D uncertain. Trimming shortened V by 2 bases and J by 7 bases, and 12 bases separated the two germline ends. The CDR3 sequence is 14 residues long. Looked up from germline, CDR1 is MNHNS and CDR2 is SASEGT.